The 8 T cell receptor beta chains below come from one sample, sequenced in a study of shared clonotypes between healthy human individuals. The protocol was immunoSEQ multiplex PCR, while the TCRdb copy is restricted to in-frame clones and leaves out a portion. The sample carries approximately 2.4 million clones, roughly 95% recorded once. The material sequenced was naive CD4+ T cells sorted from blood. As for subset: CD45RA+ positively selected. These receptors were taken from a young man in good health.

The gene calls are TRBV27 and TRBJ1-6; D gene ambiguous. The CDR3 covers 14 residues. Trimming took 0 bases from V and 10 from J, leaving 10 bases between them. The germline V gene encodes CDR1 MNHEY and CDR2 SMNVEV (reference sequence). CDR3 DNA: TGTGCCAGCAGTTTATCGCCAGGACGATCACCCCTCCACTTT. It specifies CASSLSPGRSPLHF.

Remarks on this clone: The sample has other DNA sequences that encode this CDR3 too. The chain joins TRBV30 to TRBJ1-1, with 8 bases lining up with TRBD1. The CDR3 contains 12 residues. Germline CDR1 is GTSNPN and CDR2 is SVGIG (reference sequence). V trimming: 8 bases; J trimming: 4 bases; junction bases outside the gene matches: 6. The DNA for the CDR3 is TGTGCCCGTGACAGGGGAGGCACTGAAGCTTTCTTT. Its translation is CARDRGGTEAFF.

The chain links TRBV11-2 to TRBJ2-1; weak D call: TRBD2 (6 bases). Trimming removed 3 bases at V and 2 bases at J, with 8 bases between. Per the germline V gene, CDR1 is SGHAT and CDR2 is FQNNGV. The CDR3 consists of 14 residues. CDR3 bases: TGTGCCAGCAGCTTTGGCGGGACCTACAATGAGCAGTTCTTC. The encoded protein is CASSFGGTYNEQFF.

The chain couples TRBV6-1 to TRBJ1-5; D not certain. Germline V gives CDR1 MNHNS, CDR2 SASEGT. The V end lost 8 bases, the J end lost 0 bases, and 5 bases lay between the germline ends. The CDR3 spans 12 residues. The CDR3 loop reads CASAYSNQPQHF. CDR3 sequence (DNA): TGTGCCAGCGCTTATAGCAATCAGCCCCAGCATTTT.

The chain recombines TRBV5-6 with TRBJ1-4; D possibly corresponds to TRBD1 (6 bases). Trimming left V 0 bases short and J 2 bases short, with 11 bases between. The CDR3 is 16 amino acids. Per the germline V gene, CDR1 is SGHDT and CDR2 is YYEEEE. CDR3 bases: TGTGCCAGCAGCTTGGATGGGGGCGCTACTAATGAAAAACTGTTTTTT. Protein sequence: CASSLDGGATNEKLFF.

This chain uses TRBV7-3 with TRBJ2-2; D is possibly TRBD1 (7 bases). The CDR3 is 18 residues long. V was pared by 0 bases and J by 1 base, with 15 bases between. Per germline, CDR1 SGHTA and CDR2 FQGTGA. The CDR3 spells CASSLTGGTVMNTGELFF. The DNA of the CDR3 is TGTGCCAGCAGCTTAACAGGGGGGACAGTAATGAACACCGGGGAGCTGTTTTTT.

This clone was observed a handful of times. This chain connects TRBV12-5 to TRBJ2-2; tentative D call: TRBD2 (6 bases). V was shortened by 0 bases and J by 8 bases, with 13 bases between the two germline ends. The CDR3 extends over 15 amino acids. CDR1 LGHNT and CDR2 FRNRAP come from the germline V gene. CDR3 loop: CASGLVPTSSGELFF. CDR3 in DNA: TGTGCTAGTGGTTTGGTCCCGACTAGTTCAGGGGAGCTGTTTTTT. Based on the CDR3 plus reference TRBV12-5 and TRBJ2-2, the full variable domain is DARVTQTPRHKVTEMGQEVTMRCQPILGHNTVFWYRQTMMQGLELLAYFRNRAPLDDSGMPKDRFSAEMPDATLATLKIQPSEPRDSAVYFCASGLVPTSSGELFFGEGSRLTVL.

The rearrangement joins TRBV11-2 to TRBJ1-5; D is unresolved. V gave up 4 bases and J gave up 3 bases, with 13 bases separating them. The CDR3 consists of 15 residues. Germline V lookup: CDR1 SGHAT, CDR2 FQNNGV. In DNA, the CDR3 is TGTGCCAGCAGCTCGACGGATGGATCCAATCAGCCCCAGCATTTT. Its protein is CASSSTDGSNQPQHF.